These 25 T cell receptor beta chains came from one sample sequenced in a study of graft-versus-host responses after intestinal transplantation. Only in-frame clones appear in the TCRdb table, and some are missing; sequencing was by immunoSEQ multiplex PCR. The sample lists 25,000 to 30,000 clones; around 83% were seen once. Processing released intraepithelial and lamina propria lymphocytes from the graft tissue. This sample comprised ileum tissue, obtained 98 days after intestinal transplantation. The receptors derive from a human patient who received an intestinal transplant, so some T cells may come from the graft donor.

This chain connects TRBV7-2 to TRBJ2-1; D is uncertain. Germline V gives CDR1 SGHTA, CDR2 FQGNSA. Trimming left V 4 bases short and J 7 bases short, with 8 bases between. This CDR3 is 12 amino acids long. Written as DNA, the CDR3 is TGTGCCAGCAGCTCCACAAGGAATGAGCAGTTCTTC. Translated: CASSSTRNEQFF.

The gene calls are TRBV5-1 and TRBJ2-1; 10 bases line up with TRBD1. J lost 6 bases, V lost 3 bases, and 6 bases had no gene match. CDR1 is SGHRS, CDR2 YFSETQ, per germline. CDR3 length: 15 amino acids. The DNA for the CDR3 is TGCGCCAGCAGCTATGACAGGGGGCAGAGCAATGAGCAGTTCTTC. Translated: CASSYDRGQSNEQFF.

J is TRBJ1-1 and V is TRBV7-2, with 8 bases fitting TRBD1. The germline gives CDR1 SGHTA, CDR2 FQGNSA. The CDR3 sequence is 13 residues long. The J segment lost 6 bases and the V segment lost 5 bases, leaving 5 bases of the junction unmatched. The CDR3 DNA reads as TGTGCCAGCAGCGTCGACAGGGGTGCTGAAGCTTTCTTT. It translates to CASSVDRGAEAFF.

The gene calls are TRBV27 and TRBJ2-3; D is uncertain. Between the trimmed V and J ends, which lost 5 bases and 4 bases, there was a span of 7 bases. The CDR3 runs to 12 residues. Germline-derived CDR1 and CDR2 are MNHEY and SMNVEV (reference sequence). The CDR3 protein is CASSTLPDTQYF. The CDR3 nucleotides read TGTGCCAGCAGTACGCTTCCAGATACGCAGTATTTT.

J is TRBJ1-5 and V is TRBV6-6, with D maybe TRBD1 (5 bases). The V end lost 6 bases, the J end lost 4 bases, and 16 bases lay between the germline ends. This CDR3 is built from 15 residues. Looked up from germline, CDR1 is MNHNY and CDR2 is SVGAGI (reference sequence). The CDR3 loop reads CASSLWGDGNQPQHF. The CDR3 coding sequence is TGTGCCAGCAGCCTTTGGGGGGACGGAAATCAGCCCCAGCATTTT.

This clone showed up just a few times. The chain joins TRBV10-2 to TRBJ1-3; D unresolved. The CDR3 is 16 amino acids. The germline V gene has CDR1 WSHSY and CDR2 SAAADI. Trimming stripped 8 bases from V and 0 bases from J, with 17 bases between. CDR3 nucleotide sequence: TGCGCCAGCTCTCGGGGTAATCAAAACTCTGGAAACACCATATATTTT. It codes for CASSRGNQNSGNTIYF.

Remarks on this clone: The DNA is omitted, as the CDR3 cannot be located on it reliably, and the CDR3 follows TCRdb's listing. This sequence joins TRBV2 and TRBJ1-5; the DNA was not used to check the table's D call, TRBD1. Germline V gene sequence: CDR1 SNHLY, CDR2 FYNNEI. The CDR3 extends over 14 residues, inclusive of both ends. CDR3 in amino acids: CASDVGPDKQPQHF.

The chain combines TRBV5-8 with TRBJ2-7; D gene ambiguous. V lost 5 bases to trimming and J lost 2 bases, with 17 bases between them. Germline CDR1 SGHTS, CDR2 YDEGEE. The CDR3 sequence is 15 residues long. CDR3 sequence: CASSLPYRHTYEQYF. The CDR3 DNA sequence: TGTGCCAGCAGTTTACCTTACCGCCATACCTACGAGCAGTACTTC.

The chain uses TRBV28 and TRBJ1-6; 7 bases fit TRBD1. The germline V gene has CDR1 MDHEN and CDR2 SYDVKM. Trimming cost V 5 bases and J 9 bases; bases outside gene matches: 10. The CDR3 has 15 amino acids. The CDR3 DNA is TGTGCCAGCAGTAAGTCGAGACAGGGCAGTTCACCCCTCCACTTT. Its translation: CASSKSRQGSSPLHF. The whole variable domain, filled in from reference TRBV28 and TRBJ1-6, reads DVKVTQSSRYLVKRTGEKVFLECVQDMDHENMFWYRQDPGLGLRLIYFSYDVKMKEKGDIPEGYSVSREKKERFSLILESASTNQTSMYLCASSKSRQGSSPLHFGNGTRLTVT.

V usage is TRBV15 and J usage is TRBJ1-1, with D possibly TRBD1 on 5 matching bases. Germline CDR1 is LNHNV and CDR2 is YYDKDF (reference sequence). Trimming left V 0 bases short and J 2 bases short, with 13 bases between. The CDR3 is 16 amino acids. CDR3 residues: CATSRDRGFGNTEAFF. The CDR3 DNA follows: TGTGCCACCAGCAGAGATCGGGGCTTTGGAAACACTGAAGCTTTCTTT. The whole variable domain, filled in from reference TRBV15 and TRBJ1-1, reads DAMVIQNPRYQVTQFGKPVTLSCSQTLNHNVMYWYQQKSSQAPKLLFHYYDKDFNNEADTPDNFQSRRPNTSFCFLDIRSPGLGDTAMYLCATSRDRGFGNTEAFFGQGTRLTVV.

The chain couples TRBV4-1 to TRBJ1-5; D not resolved. The length of the CDR3 is 15 residues. Deletions cut 4 bases from V and 4 bases from J, with 14 bases between. Germline V gene sequence: CDR1 MGHRA, CDR2 YSYEKL. Here the CDR3 DNA reads TGCGCCAGCAGCCTCGGTAGGTCGGATAATCAGCCCCAGCATTTT. This translates into CASSLGRSDNQPQHF.

The V call is TRBV7-8, the J call TRBJ2-7; TRBD2 matches 9 bases. Germline CDR1 SGHVS, CDR2 FQNEAQ. The CDR3 extends over 14 amino acids. V lost 1 base and J lost 6; bases outside the gene matches: 4. The CDR3 is CASSLGGGASEQYF. The DNA for the CDR3 is TGTGCCAGCAGCTTAGGCGGGGGGGCTAGCGAGCAGTACTTC.

V and J are TRBV7-9 and TRBJ2-3; a weak D match, TRBD1 (6 bases). The CDR3 extends over 15 amino acids. The ends were cut back, 5 bases at V and 3 bases at J, with 15 bases in the middle. Germline V gene lookup returns CDR1 SEHNR and CDR2 FQNEAQ (reference sequence). DNA of the CDR3: TGTGCCAGCAGCCAGGTCCAAGGGGGTACAGATACGCAGTATTTT. Amino acid sequence: CASSQVQGGTDTQYF.

This chain joins TRBV7-9 and TRBJ1-2; no clear D gene. Germline values: CDR1 SEHNR, CDR2 FQNEAQ (reference sequence). The CDR3 loop spans 14 amino acids. V was shortened by 6 bases and J by 9 bases, with 20 bases between the two germline ends. In DNA, the CDR3 is TGTGCCAGCAGTCGAGAGTCTCAAGAAAGGAGCTACACCTTC. This gives the protein CASSRESQERSYTF. The whole variable domain, remainder taken from reference TRBV7-9 and TRBJ1-2, is DTGVSQNPRHKITKRGQNVTFRCDPISEHNRLYWYRQTLGQGPEFLTYFQNEAQLEKSRLLSDRFSAERPKGSFSTLEIQRTEQGDSAMYLCASSRESQERSYTFGSGTRLTVV.

The chain employs TRBV7-8 and TRBJ2-1; 12 nucleotides match TRBD2. This CDR3 has 17 amino acids. The trim removed 5 bases at V and 4 bases at J, leaving 9 bases unmatched. Germline CDR1 reads SGHVS; CDR2 reads FQNEAQ. Written as DNA, the CDR3 is TGTGCCAGCAGCCCGCGGACTAGCGGGGCGATATACAATGAGCAGTTCTTC. As protein: CASSPRTSGAIYNEQFF.

This clone was picked up one time. This chain links TRBV2 with TRBJ2-7; 9 positions agree with TRBD1. Germline loops: CDR1 SNHLY, CDR2 FYNNEI. CDR3 size: 16 residues. With 4 bases clipped from V and 7 bases from J, the junction kept 14 bases outside the gene matches. The CDR3 region is CASSGVDRGPAIEQYF. The CDR3 nucleotides are TGTGCCAGCAGTGGGGTGGACAGGGGCCCGGCTATTGAGCAGTACTTC.

The V gene is TRBV4-1, the J gene TRBJ1-4, with D possibly matching TRBD1 (5 bases). CDR3 size: 20 residues. Germline V gene data show CDR1 as MGHRA and CDR2 as YSYEKL. Trimming cost V 2 bases and J 0 bases, with 22 bases left between them. The CDR3 here is CASSQFPGPFFSATNEKLFF. The CDR3 nucleotides are TGCGCCAGCAGCCAATTTCCGGGACCCTTTTTCTCAGCAACTAATGAAAAACTGTTTTTT.

V gene TRBV6-5 combines with J gene TRBJ1-2, with D possibly TRBD1 on 6 matching bases. CDR1 MNHEY and CDR2 SVGAGI come from the germline V gene. Trimming removed 5 bases at V and 4 bases at J, with 11 bases between. CDR3 length: 13 amino acids. The CDR3 loop reads CASSEQGVYGYTF. The CDR3 DNA is TGTGCCAGCAGTGAACAGGGAGTCTATGGCTACACCTTC.

The rearrangement uses TRBV18 and TRBJ1-1; TRBD1 is a possible D gene (6 bases). In germline, CDR1 is KGHSH, CDR2 LQKENI. V was cut by 3 bases and J by 1 base, with 18 bases left in between. The CDR3 is made up of 17 amino acids. As DNA, the CDR3 is TGTGCCAGCTCACCTCTAGGTCCGGACAGCCCGAACACTGAAGCTTTCTTT. The encoded protein is CASSPLGPDSPNTEAFF. Filled out from reference TRBV18 and TRBJ1-1, the complete variable domain reads NAGVMQNPRHLVRRRGQEARLRCSPMKGHSHVYWYRQLPEEGLKFMVYLQKENIIDESGMPKERFSAEFPKEGPSILRIQQVVRGDSAAYFCASSPLGPDSPNTEAFFGQGTRLTVV.

The V gene is TRBV5-1, the J gene TRBJ2-1; 10 nucleotides align to TRBD2. CDR3 length equals 16 residues. The V gene end was trimmed by 0 bases and the J gene end by 4 bases; junction bases not matched to a gene: 4. Looked up from germline, CDR1 is SGHRS and CDR2 is YFSETQ. For the CDR3, the DNA is TGCGCCAGCAGCTTGGAAACTAGCGGGGCATACAATGAGCAGTTCTTC. The encoded protein is CASSLETSGAYNEQFF.

The sample holds one count of this clone. The V and J genes are TRBV9 and TRBJ2-1; TRBD2 might be the D (6 bases). From germline, CDR1 is SGDLS and CDR2 YYNGEE. V was pared by 4 bases and J by 4 bases, with 18 bases between. The CDR3 totals 16 residues. The CDR3 coding sequence is TGTGCCAGCAGCCCCCGGATGGTCGGGGGTTACAATGAGCAGTTCTTC. It translates to CASSPRMVGGYNEQFF.

The chain combines TRBV7-9 with TRBJ1-2, with D tentatively TRBD1 (5 bases). This CDR3 region has 17 residues. V was shortened by 9 bases and J by 2 bases, with 25 bases between the two germline ends. Germline V lookup: CDR1 SEHNR, CDR2 FQNEAQ (reference sequence). CDR3 sequence: CASLHPMGPGANYGYTF. The CDR3 coding sequence is TGTGCCAGTCTCCACCCGATGGGGCCCGGGGCAAACTATGGCTACACCTTC.

The genes are TRBV7-6 and TRBJ2-7; a possible D gene is TRBD2 (6 bases). Trimming removed 1 base from V and 4 bases from J, with 8 bases in between. Germline V gives CDR1 SGHVS, CDR2 FNYEAQ. The CDR3 loop spans 13 amino acids. The CDR3: CASSLGAGYEQYF. The DNA of the CDR3 is TGTGCCAGCAGCTTAGGGGCGGGGTACGAGCAGTACTTC.

This rearrangement joins TRBV10-1 to TRBJ1-6, with unresolved D. CDR1 is WNHNN and CDR2 is SYGVQD in the germline V gene (reference sequence). The CDR3 sequence is 14 residues long. Trimming removed 0 bases from V and 7 bases from J, with 7 bases in between. CDR3 in amino acids: CASSESFRNSPLHF. Here the CDR3 DNA reads TGCGCCAGCAGTGAGTCTTTCCGGAATTCACCCCTCCACTTT.

The chain employs TRBV27 and TRBJ1-2; D unclear. The CDR3 loop spans 13 amino acids. V was cut by 0 bases and J by 8 bases, with 10 bases left in between. Per the germline V gene, CDR1 is MNHEY and CDR2 is SMNVEV (reference sequence). CDR3 region: CASSLSGIGGYTF. The CDR3 nucleotides read TGTGCCAGCAGTTTATCAGGGATAGGGGGCTACACCTTC.